This TCR beta chain was recorded in a study of blood T cell repertoires in COVID-19. Turning to the study itself: Sites in the United States, Italy and Spain provided acute and convalescent COVID-19 samples.

This CDR3 spans 16 amino acids. V lost 6 bases to trimming and J lost 0 bases; unmatched junction nucleotides: 3. The germline gives CDR1 SNHLY, CDR2 FYNNEI. Sequenced by immunoSEQ multiplex PCR; TCRdb stores in-frame clones only, minus some. This sample has about 100,000 clones, with about 77% found just once. This TCR came from a man between 65 and 85 years old with active or convalescent COVID-19. The sample comprised peripheral blood. The rearrangement uses TRBV2 and TRBJ2-7, with TRBD2 identical over 15 bases. The CDR3 DNA follows: TGTGCCAGCAGGGGACTAGCGGGGGGTAGCTCCTACGAGCAGTACTTC. Its protein product is CASRGLAGGSSYEQYF.